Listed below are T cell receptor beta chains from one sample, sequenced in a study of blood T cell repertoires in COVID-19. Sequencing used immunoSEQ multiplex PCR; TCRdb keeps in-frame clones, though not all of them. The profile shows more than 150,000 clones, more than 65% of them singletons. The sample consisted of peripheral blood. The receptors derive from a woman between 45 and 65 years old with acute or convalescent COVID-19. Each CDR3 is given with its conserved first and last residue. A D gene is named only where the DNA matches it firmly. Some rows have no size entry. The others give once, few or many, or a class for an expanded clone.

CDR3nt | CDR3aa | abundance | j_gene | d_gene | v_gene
TGTGCCACCAGTGATGCGGGTTCTTGGGAGACCCAGTACTTC | CATSDAGSWETQYF | NA | TRBJ2-5 | NA | TRBV24-1
TGTGCCAGCAGGTCGCGGGGGGCGGACGAGCAGTACTTC | CASRSRGADEQYF | NA | TRBJ2-7 | TRBD2 | TRBV2
TGTGCCAGCAGCTACGCCACCCCGGGGGAGCAGTACTTC | CASSYATPGEQYF | NA | TRBJ2-7 | NA | TRBV7-2
TGTGCCAGCAGCTGGGACAGAGGTACGGAGACCCAGTACTTC | CASSWDRGTETQYF | NA | TRBJ2-5 | TRBD1 | TRBV7-8
TGTGCCAGCAGCACCCCCTGGACAGGGATGAACACTGAAGCTTTCTTT | CASSTPWTGMNTEAFF | NA | TRBJ1-1 | TRBD1 | TRBV7-9
TGTGCCAGCAGCTTAGTCACCGGGACAGATTACGAGCAGTACTTC | CASSLVTGTDYEQYF | few | TRBJ2-7 | TRBD1 | TRBV7-2
TGTGCCAGCAGCTTAGTGGGGAGCGGGGGCGAGCAGTACTTC | CASSLVGSGGEQYF | NA | TRBJ2-7 | TRBD2 | TRBV7-9
TGTGCCAGCAGCGAAGGAATAGCGGGGGGGCAGGCCAAAAACATTCAGTACTTC | CASSEGIAGGQAKNIQYF | NA | TRBJ2-4 | TRBD2 | TRBV9
TGTGCCAGCAGCCTCCTTGGACAGAAGTACACTGAAGCTTTCTTT | CASSLLGQKYTEAFF | NA | TRBJ1-1 | NA | TRBV27
TGTGCCAGCAGTTACTCCGGGGAATCCAAAAACATTCAGTACTTC | CASSYSGESKNIQYF | NA | TRBJ2-4 | NA | TRBV6-5
TGCGCCAGCAGCCAAGGCGGGGGCGGGGAAAAACTGTTTTTT | CASSQGGGGEKLFF | NA | TRBJ1-4 | NA | TRBV4-3
TGCAGCGCTAGGACGGCTCGCGGGGGCTACACCTTC | CSARTARGGYTF | few | TRBJ1-2 | NA | TRBV29-1
TGTGCCAGCAGCCCCATGACAGCTACTCCCGAGCAGTACTTC | CASSPMTATPEQYF | few | TRBJ2-7 | NA | TRBV5-8
TGTGCCAGCAGCCTTGGCAGGGGGCTGGGAGTCTACAATGAGCAGTTCTTC | CASSLGRGLGVYNEQFF | NA | TRBJ2-1 | TRBD1 | TRBV19
TGTGCCACCAGCAGACCCCGCGGAGGTCCGACTTTTGAGGAGCAGTACTTC | CATSRPRGGPTFEEQYF | NA | TRBJ2-7 | NA | TRBV15
TGTGCCAGCAGTTTTACACCCCCATCCGAGCAGTACTTC | CASSFTPPSEQYF | once | TRBJ2-7 | NA | TRBV27
TGTGCCAGCAGCCGAGCAGGTGCAAAACTGTTTTTT | CASSRAGAKLFF | NA | TRBJ1-4 | NA | TRBV5-5
TGTGCCAGCAGCGCCATGGCGGGGGATGAAAAACTGTTTTTT | CASSAMAGDEKLFF | NA | TRBJ1-4 | NA | TRBV7-9
TGTGCCAGCAGCCGTACCGGACTGAACACCGGGGAGCTGTTTTTT | CASSRTGLNTGELFF | NA | TRBJ2-2 | NA | TRBV9
TGTGCCAGCAGCATAGGGAGGTACGAGCAGTACTTC | CASSIGRYEQYF | NA | TRBJ2-7 | NA | TRBV7-8
TGTGCCAGCAGTGAAGCGCTTCGGGGGACTGAAGCTTTCTTT | CASSEALRGTEAFF | NA | TRBJ1-1 | NA | TRBV2
TGCGCCAGCAGCTGGACAGGCCCTAGATCACCCCTCCACTTT | CASSWTGPRSPLHF | NA | TRBJ1-6 | TRBD1 | TRBV5-1
TGTGCCAGCAGTCGGACTAGCGGGAGTTTCGACAATGAGCAGTTCTTC | CASSRTSGSFDNEQFF | NA | TRBJ2-1 | TRBD2 | TRBV27
TGTGCCACCAGCAGAGAGGTTCTAAACTATGGCTACACCTTC | CATSREVLNYGYTF | NA | TRBJ1-2 | NA | TRBV15
TGTGCCAGCAGTTCCTTTCCGACAGGGGGGCCCCATAATGAAAAACTGTTTTTT | CASSSFPTGGPHNEKLFF | NA | TRBJ1-4 | TRBD1 | TRBV27
TGTGCCAGCAACGAGGCGGGAGGGAAAGAGACCCAGTACTTC | CASNEAGGKETQYF | few | TRBJ2-5 | TRBD2 | TRBV7-9
TGTGCCAGCAGTGAAATGTTTGTTCAGGGGCAGAACACTGAAGCTTTCTTT | CASSEMFVQGQNTEAFF | NA | TRBJ1-1 | NA | TRBV25-1
TGTGCCAGCAGCCGCTACCCCGGACAGGGACAAGAGACCCAGTACTTC | CASSRYPGQGQETQYF | NA | TRBJ2-5 | TRBD1 | TRBV7-9
TGTGCCAGCAGCTTCCGGGACAGGGGTGATGAGCAGTTCTTC | CASSFRDRGDEQFF | NA | TRBJ2-1 | TRBD1 | TRBV7-2
TGTGCCAGCAGCTACCCGACAGGGGTGAGGTACGAGCAGTACTTC | CASSYPTGVRYEQYF | once | TRBJ2-7 | TRBD1 | TRBV5-8
TGCAGCGCCCAAGCGGGAACAGATACGCAGTATTTT | CSAQAGTDTQYF | NA | TRBJ2-3 | TRBD2 | TRBV29-1
TGTGCCAGCAGGAACCGACTAACAGGGGCCTACGAGCAGTACTTC | CASRNRLTGAYEQYF | NA | TRBJ2-7 | TRBD1 | TRBV6-5
TGTGCCACCAGCACCCCGGGACTCTACGAGCAGTACTTC | CATSTPGLYEQYF | NA | TRBJ2-7 | NA | TRBV15
TGTGCCAGCAGCCGAGGGACTCCAAGGCCTCAAGAGACCCAGTACTTC | CASSRGTPRPQETQYF | NA | TRBJ2-5 | NA | TRBV3-1/TRBV3-2
TGTGCCAGCAGCTTAGGGCCTAGGGGGATGAACACTGAAGCTTTCTTT | CASSLGPRGMNTEAFF | once | TRBJ1-1 | NA | TRBV7-2
TGTGCCAGCAGTACAGGGAACTATGGCTACACCTTC | CASSTGNYGYTF | NA | TRBJ1-2 | NA | TRBV12-3/TRBV12-4
TGTGCCAGCAATCGGTTAGCTAGCGGGGGGGAGACCCAGTACTTC | CASNRLASGGETQYF | once | TRBJ2-5 | TRBD2 | TRBV2